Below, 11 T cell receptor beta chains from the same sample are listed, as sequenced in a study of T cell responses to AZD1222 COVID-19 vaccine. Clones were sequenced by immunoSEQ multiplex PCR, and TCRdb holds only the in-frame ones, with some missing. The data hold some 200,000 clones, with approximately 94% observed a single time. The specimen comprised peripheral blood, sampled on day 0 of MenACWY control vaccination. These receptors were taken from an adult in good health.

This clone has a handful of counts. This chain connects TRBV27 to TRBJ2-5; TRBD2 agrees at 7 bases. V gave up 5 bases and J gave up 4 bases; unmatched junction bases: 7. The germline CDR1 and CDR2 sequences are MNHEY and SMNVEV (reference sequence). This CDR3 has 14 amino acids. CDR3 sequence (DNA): TGTGCCAGCAGTCCCCAGACTAGCCGAGAGACCCAGTACTTC. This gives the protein CASSPQTSRETQYF.

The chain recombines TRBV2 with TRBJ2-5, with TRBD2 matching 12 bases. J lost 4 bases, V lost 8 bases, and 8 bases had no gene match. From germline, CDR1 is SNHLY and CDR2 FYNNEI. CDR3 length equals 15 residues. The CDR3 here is CASHLAGGATETQYF. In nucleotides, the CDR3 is TGTGCCAGCCATCTAGCGGGGGGGGCCACAGAGACCCAGTACTTC.

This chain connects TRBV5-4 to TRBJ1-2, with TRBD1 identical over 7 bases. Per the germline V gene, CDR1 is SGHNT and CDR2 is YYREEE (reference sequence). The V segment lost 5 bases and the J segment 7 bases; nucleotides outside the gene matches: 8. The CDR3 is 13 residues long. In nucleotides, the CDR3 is TGTGCCAGCAGGAAAGACAGGGAAGGTGGCTACACCTTC. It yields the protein CASRKDREGGYTF.

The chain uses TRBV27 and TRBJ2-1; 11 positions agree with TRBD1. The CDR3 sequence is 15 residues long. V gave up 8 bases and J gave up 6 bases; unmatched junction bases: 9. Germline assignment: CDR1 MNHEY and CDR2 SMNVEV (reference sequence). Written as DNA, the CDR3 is TGTGCCAGCCAAACAGGGACAGGGGGAACCAATGAGCAGTTCTTC. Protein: CASQTGTGGTNEQFF.

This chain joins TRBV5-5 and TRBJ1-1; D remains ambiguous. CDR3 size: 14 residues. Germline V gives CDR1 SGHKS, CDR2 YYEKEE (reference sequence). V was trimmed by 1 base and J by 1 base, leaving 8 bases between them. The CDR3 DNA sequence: TGTGCCAGCAGCTTGAGTCTTCCGAACACTGAAGCTTTCTTT. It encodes CASSLSLPNTEAFF.

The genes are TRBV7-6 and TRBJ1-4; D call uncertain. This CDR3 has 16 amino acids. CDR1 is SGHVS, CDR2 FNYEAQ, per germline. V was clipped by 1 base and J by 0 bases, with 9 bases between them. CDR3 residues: CASSLGVSTTNEKLFF. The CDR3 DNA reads TGTGCCAGCAGCTTAGGGGTCTCTACAACTAATGAAAAACTGTTTTTT.

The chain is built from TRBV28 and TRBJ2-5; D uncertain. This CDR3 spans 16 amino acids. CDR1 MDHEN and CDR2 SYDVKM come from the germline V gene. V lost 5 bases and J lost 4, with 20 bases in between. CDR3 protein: CASSEGQVRVGETQYF. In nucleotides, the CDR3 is TGTGCCAGCAGTGAAGGGCAGGTTAGAGTCGGAGAGACCCAGTACTTC.

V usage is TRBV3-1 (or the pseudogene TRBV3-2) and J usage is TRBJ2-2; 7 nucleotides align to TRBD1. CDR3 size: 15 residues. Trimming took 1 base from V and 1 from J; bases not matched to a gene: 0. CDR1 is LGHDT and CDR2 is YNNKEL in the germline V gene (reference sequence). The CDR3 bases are TGTGCCAGCAGCCAAGGGACAGGGAACACCGGGGAGCTGTTTTTT. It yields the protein CASSQGTGNTGELFF.

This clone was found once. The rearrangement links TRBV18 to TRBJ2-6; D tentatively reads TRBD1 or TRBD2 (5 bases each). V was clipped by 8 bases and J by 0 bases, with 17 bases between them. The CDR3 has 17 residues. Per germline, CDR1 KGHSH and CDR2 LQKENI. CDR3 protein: CASASLGTASGANVLTF. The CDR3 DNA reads TGTGCCAGCGCCAGCCTAGGGACGGCCTCTGGGGCCAACGTCCTGACTTTC.

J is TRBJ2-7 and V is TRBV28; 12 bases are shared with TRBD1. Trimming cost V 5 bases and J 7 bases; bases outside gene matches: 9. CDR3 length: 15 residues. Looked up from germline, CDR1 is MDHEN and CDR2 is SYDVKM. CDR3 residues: CASSPGGQGAQEQYF. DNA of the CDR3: TGTGCCAGCAGTCCCGGGGGACAGGGGGCTCAAGAGCAGTACTTC.

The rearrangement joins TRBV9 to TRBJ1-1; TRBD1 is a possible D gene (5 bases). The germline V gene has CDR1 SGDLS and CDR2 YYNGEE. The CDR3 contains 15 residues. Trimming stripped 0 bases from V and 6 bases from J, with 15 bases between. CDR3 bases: TGTGCCAGCAGCGTAGCTCCAGGGTACGGGGCTGAAGCTTTCTTT. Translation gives CASSVAPGYGAEAFF.